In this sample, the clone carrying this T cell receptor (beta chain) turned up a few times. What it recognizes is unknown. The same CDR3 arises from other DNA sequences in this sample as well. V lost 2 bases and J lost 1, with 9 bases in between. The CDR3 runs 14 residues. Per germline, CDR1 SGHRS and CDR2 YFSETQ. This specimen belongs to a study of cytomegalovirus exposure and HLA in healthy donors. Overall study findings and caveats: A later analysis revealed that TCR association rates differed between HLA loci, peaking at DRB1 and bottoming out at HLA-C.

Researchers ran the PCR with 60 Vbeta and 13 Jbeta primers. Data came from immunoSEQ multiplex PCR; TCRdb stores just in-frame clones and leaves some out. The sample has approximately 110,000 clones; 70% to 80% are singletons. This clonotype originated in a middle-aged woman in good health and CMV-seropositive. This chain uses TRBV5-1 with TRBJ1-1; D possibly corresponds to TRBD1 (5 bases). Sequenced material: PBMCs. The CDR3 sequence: CASSLTGTNTEAFF. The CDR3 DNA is TGCGCCAGCAGCTTAACAGGAACGAACACTGAAGCTTTCTTT.